This is a list of T cell receptor beta chains from one sample in a study of T-cell memory formation after mild COVID-19. TCRdb re-called the 5' RACE reads through MiXCR, storing one row per CDR3 protein. The table records 150,000 or so distinct CDR3 sequences, under 30% of them present only once. Material: PBMCs or a T cell subset sorted from them (not recorded which). The receptors originated from an adult woman who had mild COVID-19 (a few samples of this study predate the infection). Cell type and time point are not known. The CDR3 runs from the conserved cysteine through the conserved F or W. The order of the fields is V gene, clone size, J gene, D gene, CDR3 protein, CDR3 DNA. D genes are given only for firm matches. A row's size may be missing; if present it is once, few, many or a size class.

TRBV3-1	.	TRBJ2-1	.	CASSQDGRGSFDEQFF	TGTGCCAGCAGCCAAGACGGTCGGGGTAGCTTCGATGAGCAGTTCTTC
TRBV7-6	.	TRBJ2-3	TRBD2	CASSRTSGTALTDTQYF	TGTGCCAGCAGCCGAACTAGCGGGACGGCCCTCACAGATACGCAGTATTTT
TRBV6-6	few	TRBJ2-7	TRBD2	CASSWGSTSGRISYEQYF	TGTGCCAGCAGTTGGGGCTCTACTAGCGGGAGAATCTCCTACGAGCAGTACTTC
TRBV4-1	.	TRBJ2-5	.	CASSPLDGGDSQETQYF	TGCGCCAGCAGCCCCCTCGACGGGGGAGATTCTCAAGAGACCCAGTACTTC
TRBV6-1	.	TRBJ1-1	.	CASQTGTLGGTEAFF	TGTGCCAGCCAAACCGGGACCCTCGGGGGGACTGAAGCTTTCTTT
TRBV28	.	TRBJ2-3	TRBD2	CASSPQAGVPDTQYF	TGTGCCAGCAGTCCACAAGCGGGAGTCCCAGATACGCAGTATTTT
TRBV18	.	TRBJ1-1	.	CASSDAGSEAFF	TGTGCCAGCTCGGATGCAGGATCTGAAGCTTTCTTT
TRBV30	.	TRBJ2-6	.	CAWSQSSGANVLTF	TGTGCCTGGAGCCAGAGCTCTGGGGCCAACGTCCTGACTTTC
TRBV20-1	few	TRBJ1-5	.	CSAEPPGRSDQPQHF	TGCAGTGCCGAGCCCCCAGGGAGGTCGGATCAGCCCCAGCATTTT
TRBV28	few	TRBJ1-1	.	CASSLTLGTNTEAFF	TGTGCCAGCAGTTTAACATTAGGGACGAACACTGAAGCTTTCTTT
TRBV6-2/TRBV6-3	few	TRBJ1-5	.	CASGFGSQPQHF	TGTGCCAGCGGCTTTGGAAGTCAGCCCCAGCATTTT
TRBV7-7	.	TRBJ2-3	.	CASSRLVGDTDTQYF	TGTGCCAGCAGCCGACTAGTTGGTGACACAGATACGCAGTATTTT
TRBV5-1	many	TRBJ2-5	TRBD2	CASSSLAGGPETQYF	TGCGCCAGCAGCTCACTAGCGGGAGGGCCGGAGACCCAGTACTTC
TRBV24-1	.	TRBJ1-2	.	CATSDRGKNGYTF	TGTGCCACCAGTGATCGGGGTAAGAATGGCTACACCTTC
TRBV7-8	.	TRBJ2-1	.	CASSFKAEQFF	TGTGCCAGCAGCTTCAAGGCGGAGCAGTTCTTC
TRBV7-6	few	TRBJ1-2	TRBD1	CASSLFLQGVPYGYTF	TGTGCCAGCAGCTTATTCCTGCAGGGGGTGCCCTATGGCTACACCTTC
TRBV7-9	.	TRBJ1-1	.	CASSSQGHEAFF	TGTGCCAGCAGCTCCCAAGGCCATGAAGCTTTCTTT
TRBV4-1	.	TRBJ2-5	TRBD1	CASSQVVGQGAGGTQYF	TGCGCCAGCAGCCAAGTAGTGGGCCAGGGGGCTGGAGGGACCCAGTACTTC
TRBV18	.	TRBJ2-1	.	CASSPAQGYNEQFF	TGTGCCAGCTCACCTGCACAGGGATACAATGAGCAGTTCTTC
TRBV5-1	.	TRBJ1-5	.	CASSLPGENQPQHF	TGCGCCAGCAGCTTGCCGGGAGAAAATCAGCCCCAGCATTTT
TRBV11-2	few	TRBJ2-3	.	CASSLAVSTLTDTQYF	TGTGCCAGCAGCTTAGCTGTCTCAACCCTAACAGATACGCAGTATTTT
TRBV12-3/TRBV12-4	few	TRBJ2-1	.	CASGSNNEQFF	TGTGCCAGCGGGTCAAACAATGAGCAGTTCTTC
TRBV7-8	.	TRBJ2-1	TRBD1	CASSLPPTGDDYNEQFF	TGTGCCAGCAGCTTACCTCCGACAGGGGATGACTACAATGAGCAGTTCTTC
TRBV7-6	few	TRBJ1-4	TRBD1	CASSLAQTGMDEKLFF	TGTGCCAGCAGCTTAGCACAGACAGGGATGGATGAAAAACTGTTTTTT
TRBV7-9	few	TRBJ2-1	TRBD2	CASSLGLVGRPGPDNEQFF	TGTGCCAGCAGCTTAGGTCTGGTCGGGAGGCCCGGTCCGGACAATGAGCAGTTCTTC
TRBV12-3/TRBV12-4	many	TRBJ2-3	.	CASSFTDTQYF	TGTGCCAGCAGTTTCACAGATACGCAGTATTTT
TRBV12-3/TRBV12-4	few	TRBJ2-5	.	CASSQGQETQYF	TGTGCCAGCAGTCAGGGGCAAGAGACCCAGTACTTC
TRBV9	few	TRBJ2-7	TRBD2	CASSAGGSRYEQYF	TGTGCCAGCAGCGCGGGGGGGAGTAGGTACGAGCAGTACTTC
TRBV4-1	.	TRBJ2-5	TRBD1	CASSQDPDRGETQYF	TGCGCCAGCAGCCAAGATCCGGACAGGGGAGAGACCCAGTACTTC
TRBV6-5	few	TRBJ1-1	TRBD1	CASSYAIPGTVNTEAFF	TGTGCCAGCAGTTACGCCATTCCCGGGACAGTAAACACTGAAGCTTTCTTT
TRBV7-7	few	TRBJ2-7	.	CASSLGPRGIYEQYF	TGTGCTAGCAGCTTAGGTCCCAGGGGCATCTACGAGCAGTACTTC
TRBV7-9	.	TRBJ2-7	.	CASSPQSDEQYF	TGTGCCAGCAGCCCCCAGTCCGACGAGCAGTACTTC
TRBV2	.	TRBJ2-1	TRBD2	CASSEGLGLAGTQQFF	TGTGCCAGCAGTGAAGGATTAGGGCTAGCGGGGACCCAGCAGTTCTTC
TRBV7-3	.	TRBJ2-7	TRBD1	CASSLRLQGAEQYF	TGTGCCAGCAGCTTACGACTACAGGGGGCCGAGCAGTACTTC
TRBV4-3	.	TRBJ2-3	TRBD2	CASSQEGTSGRGTDTQYF	TGCGCCAGCAGCCAAGAGGGAACTAGCGGGAGAGGCACAGATACGCAGTATTTT
TRBV6-5	medium-sized	TRBJ2-1	TRBD1	CASALRTGGNEQFF	TGTGCCAGCGCATTGAGGACAGGGGGCAATGAGCAGTTCTTC
TRBV25-1	.	TRBJ2-7	TRBD1	CASSEYRTGNEQYF	TGTGCCAGCAGTGAATATCGGACAGGAAACGAGCAGTACTTC
TRBV5-4	.	TRBJ1-1	TRBD1	CASSPLQGGNTEAFF	TGTGCCAGCAGCCCTCTACAGGGGGGGAACACTGAAGCTTTCTTT
TRBV6-4	.	TRBJ2-1	.	CASSDSQYRRELVNEQFF	TGTGCCAGCAGTGACTCCCAATACAGAAGGGAGCTAGTCAATGAGCAGTTCTTC
TRBV14	.	TRBJ2-7	TRBD1	CASRQDPTGLEQYF	TGTGCCAGCAGACAGGATCCGACAGGGCTCGAGCAGTACTTC
TRBV24-1	few	TRBJ2-1	.	CATSDLQRTNEQFF	TGTGCCACCAGTGATTTGCAGAGGACCAATGAGCAGTTCTTC
TRBV5-5	few	TRBJ2-7	.	CASSLESGFPYEQYF	TGTGCCAGCAGCTTGGAGTCGGGGTTCCCCTACGAGCAGTACTTC
TRBV3-1	many	TRBJ1-2	.	CASSQGVRRPANYGYTF	TGTGCCAGCAGCCAAGGGGTCAGAAGGCCCGCTAACTATGGCTACACCTTC
TRBV2	.	TRBJ2-7	.	CASSEANYEQYF	TGTGCCAGCAGTGAAGCAAACTACGAGCAGTACTTC
TRBV5-1	.	TRBJ2-1	.	CASSFEPGLNNEQFF	TGCGCCAGCAGCTTCGAGCCCGGACTCAACAATGAGCAGTTCTTC
TRBV5-1	.	TRBJ2-5	TRBD1	CASSLGTGARETQYF	TGCGCCAGCAGCTTAGGGACAGGGGCTAGAGAGACCCAGTACTTC
TRBV29-1	.	TRBJ2-2	.	CSGLNTGELFF	TGCAGCGGATTGAACACCGGGGAGCTGTTTTTT
TRBV30	.	TRBJ2-7	TRBD2	CAWSYSGGNEQYF	TGTGCCTGGAGTTATAGCGGGGGGAACGAGCAGTACTTC
TRBV9	few	TRBJ1-1	.	CASSVASSLNTEAFF	TGTGCCAGCAGCGTAGCCTCGTCCCTGAACACTGAAGCTTTCTTT
TRBV27	few	TRBJ2-3	TRBD1	CASSEMGQGGDTQYF	TGTGCCAGCAGTGAAATGGGACAGGGTGGGGATACGCAGTATTTT